This paragraph covers one T cell receptor beta chain sequence. Antigen: not known. The assay was immunoSEQ multiplex PCR, and TCRdb's table has in-frame clones only and misses some. The sample includes 55,000 to 80,000 clones, around 80% seen only once; the top ten take less than 3%. The data were obtained in a study of OX40 agonist ivuxolimab in advanced cancers. Background on the study: Cohort: approximately 83% men, mean age about 62, aged roughly 23 to 79. Overall study findings and caveats: Some nonresponders likewise displayed low normalized T-cell clonal expansion.

The V gene's germline CDR1 is SGHRS and CDR2 YFSETQ. V shed 4 bases and J shed 5 bases, with 12 bases lying between them. The CDR3 totals 13 residues. The study sampled blood at baseline, cycle 4 day 1, and cycle 7 day 1. The material sequenced was CD4+ or CD8+ T cells sorted from blood, taken in a trial of the OX40 agonist ivuxolimab. The sequence was collected from an adult with an advanced solid tumor such as melanoma, head and neck, liver or kidney cancer. This rearrangement joins TRBV5-1 to TRBJ1-1; D possibly corresponds to TRBD1 (5 bases). CDR3 bases: TGCGCCAGCAGCCCGACAGCGCGGACTGAAGCTTTCTTT. It yields the protein CASSPTARTEAFF. Based on the CDR3 plus reference TRBV5-1 and TRBJ1-1, the full variable domain is KAGVTQTPRYLIKTRGQQVTLSCSPISGHRSVSWYQQTPGQGLQFLFEYFSETQRNKGNFPGRFSGRQFSNSRSEMNVSTLELGDSALYLCASSPTARTEAFFGQGTRLTVV.